A selection of T cell receptor beta chains follows, all from one sample in a study of blood T cell repertoires in COVID-19. Clones were sequenced by immunoSEQ multiplex PCR, and TCRdb holds only the in-frame ones, with some missing. The table includes just over 350,000 clones, 80% to 90% detected once. Specimen: peripheral blood. These receptors were obtained from an older woman with COVID-19, enrolled during active disease. Both conserved end residues are part of each CDR3. A D gene is named only where the DNA matches it firmly. Part of the rows lack a size; the others show once, few, many or a class for expanded clones.

v_call: TRBV5-1; d_call: TRBD2; cdr3_length: 13; clone_size: NA; j_call: TRBJ2-1; cdr3_aa: CASRNTRGFEQFF; cdr3_nt: TGCGCCAGCAGGAACACGCGGGGGTTTGAGCAGTTCTTC
v_call: TRBV4-2; d_call: NA; cdr3_length: 15; clone_size: NA; j_call: TRBJ1-5; cdr3_aa: CASSQDWHSSQPQHF; cdr3_nt: TGTGCCAGCAGCCAAGATTGGCATTCCAGTCAGCCCCAGCATTTT
v_call: TRBV30; d_call: TRBD1; cdr3_length: 14; clone_size: NA; j_call: TRBJ2-1; cdr3_aa: CAWAGQGNYNEQFF; cdr3_nt: TGTGCCTGGGCCGGACAGGGGAATTACAATGAGCAGTTCTTC
v_call: TRBV19; d_call: NA; cdr3_length: 13; clone_size: NA; j_call: TRBJ1-2; cdr3_aa: CASSDGSYYGYTF; cdr3_nt: TGTGCCAGTAGCGACGGGAGTTACTATGGCTACACCTTC
v_call: TRBV27; d_call: NA; cdr3_length: 14; clone_size: NA; j_call: TRBJ2-3; cdr3_aa: CASSLSRVTDTQYF; cdr3_nt: TGTGCCAGCAGTTTATCCAGGGTAACAGATACGCAGTATTTT
v_call: TRBV19; d_call: TRBD1; cdr3_length: 15; clone_size: few; j_call: TRBJ1-2; cdr3_aa: CASKVVLTGDYGYTF; cdr3_nt: TGTGCCAGTAAGGTAGTACTTACAGGGGACTATGGCTACACCTTC
v_call: TRBV7-9; d_call: NA; cdr3_length: 12; clone_size: NA; j_call: TRBJ1-1; cdr3_aa: CASRPTGTEAFF; cdr3_nt: TGTGCCAGCAGACCCACGGGGACTGAAGCTTTCTTT
v_call: TRBV30; d_call: NA; cdr3_length: 14; clone_size: NA; j_call: TRBJ2-7; cdr3_aa: CAWSQGGSSYEQYF; cdr3_nt: TGTGCCTGGAGTCAGGGGGGTAGCTCCTACGAGCAGTACTTC
v_call: TRBV10-2; d_call: TRBD2; cdr3_length: 16; clone_size: NA; j_call: TRBJ2-7; cdr3_aa: CASAVGLARFSYEQYF; cdr3_nt: TGCGCCAGCGCTGTAGGACTAGCGAGATTCTCCTACGAGCAGTACTTC
v_call: TRBV21-1; d_call: NA; cdr3_length: 16; clone_size: NA; j_call: TRBJ1-2; cdr3_aa: CASSSPRGQYDYGYTF; cdr3_nt: TGTGCCAGCAGCAGCCCAAGGGGGCAATACGACTATGGCTACACCTTC
v_call: TRBV7-7; d_call: TRBD1; cdr3_length: 15; clone_size: once; j_call: TRBJ2-5; cdr3_aa: CASSPRTGSQETQYF; cdr3_nt: TGTGCCAGCAGCCCACGGACAGGGAGTCAAGAGACCCAGTACTTC
v_call: TRBV11-1; d_call: NA; cdr3_length: 14; clone_size: once; j_call: TRBJ1-3; cdr3_aa: CASSLGLSGNTIYF; cdr3_nt: TGTGCCAGCAGCTTAGGACTCTCTGGAAACACCATATATTTT
v_call: TRBV29-1; d_call: TRBD2; cdr3_length: 14; clone_size: once; j_call: TRBJ2-7; cdr3_aa: CSVSLAGSSYEQYF; cdr3_nt: TGCAGCGTTAGCTTAGCGGGGAGCTCCTACGAGCAGTACTTC
v_call: TRBV20-1; d_call: TRBD1; cdr3_length: 11; clone_size: NA; j_call: TRBJ1-2; cdr3_aa: CSAGTGYGYTF; cdr3_nt: TGCAGTGCAGGGACAGGGTACGGCTACACCTTC
v_call: TRBV14; d_call: NA; cdr3_length: 14; clone_size: NA; j_call: TRBJ1-2; cdr3_aa: CASSRKTENYGYTF; cdr3_nt: TGTGCCAGCAGCCGAAAGACAGAAAACTATGGCTACACCTTC
v_call: TRBV9; d_call: TRBD2; cdr3_length: 14; clone_size: NA; j_call: TRBJ2-1; cdr3_aa: CASGSGGSYNEQFF; cdr3_nt: TGTGCCAGCGGCAGCGGGGGGTCCTACAATGAGCAGTTCTTC
v_call: TRBV6-5; d_call: NA; cdr3_length: 16; clone_size: NA; j_call: TRBJ1-6; cdr3_aa: CASSYSMESWNSPLHF; cdr3_nt: TGTGCCAGCAGTTACTCGATGGAGTCTTGGAATTCACCCCTCCACTTT
v_call: TRBV7-6; d_call: NA; cdr3_length: 12; clone_size: NA; j_call: TRBJ2-7; cdr3_aa: CASSFPQGEQYF; cdr3_nt: TGTGCCAGCAGCTTCCCACAGGGCGAGCAGTACTTC
v_call: TRBV7-3; d_call: TRBD1; cdr3_length: 12; clone_size: NA; j_call: TRBJ2-1; cdr3_aa: CASSPQGPKQFF; cdr3_nt: TGTGCCAGCAGCCCACAGGGGCCCAAGCAGTTCTTC
v_call: TRBV20-1; d_call: NA; cdr3_length: 14; clone_size: NA; j_call: TRBJ2-3; cdr3_aa: CSASVLSGTDTQYF; cdr3_nt: TGCAGTGCTAGTGTCCTGAGCGGCACAGATACGCAGTATTTT
v_call: TRBV11-3; d_call: TRBD2; cdr3_length: 16; clone_size: few; j_call: TRBJ2-2; cdr3_aa: CASSSGLAPNTGELFF; cdr3_nt: TGTGCCAGCAGCTCCGGACTAGCCCCGAACACCGGGGAGCTGTTTTTT
v_call: TRBV7-3; d_call: TRBD1; cdr3_length: 14; clone_size: NA; j_call: TRBJ2-1; cdr3_aa: CASSRSGTGDEQFF; cdr3_nt: TGTGCCAGCAGCCGCTCCGGGACAGGGGATGAGCAGTTCTTC
v_call: TRBV7-2; d_call: TRBD1; cdr3_length: 13; clone_size: once; j_call: TRBJ2-4; cdr3_aa: CASSQQGAGIQYF; cdr3_nt: TGTGCCAGCAGTCAACAGGGGGCCGGCATTCAGTACTTC
v_call: TRBV4-2; d_call: TRBD1; cdr3_length: 16; clone_size: NA; j_call: TRBJ2-7; cdr3_aa: CASSQDPWGQGLEQYF; cdr3_nt: TGTGCCAGCAGCCAAGACCCCTGGGGACAGGGACTCGAGCAGTACTTC
v_call: TRBV2; d_call: NA; cdr3_length: 14; clone_size: NA; j_call: TRBJ2-7; cdr3_aa: CASSERGRVEEQYF; cdr3_nt: TGTGCCAGCAGTGAAAGGGGGAGGGTGGAAGAGCAGTACTTC
v_call: TRBV6-2/TRBV6-3; d_call: NA; cdr3_length: 13; clone_size: NA; j_call: TRBJ2-7; cdr3_aa: CASSRDWFYEQYF; cdr3_nt: TGTGCCAGCAGCCGGGACTGGTTCTACGAGCAGTACTTC
v_call: TRBV27; d_call: TRBD2; cdr3_length: 22; clone_size: NA; j_call: TRBJ2-5; cdr3_aa: CASAPTGRVGLAGGRAQETQYF; cdr3_nt: TGTGCCAGCGCCCCGACAGGGCGAGTGGGACTAGCGGGGGGGCGGGCCCAAGAGACCCAGTACTTC
v_call: TRBV30; d_call: NA; cdr3_length: 12; clone_size: few; j_call: TRBJ1-5; cdr3_aa: CAWSVLGQPQHF; cdr3_nt: TGTGCCTGGAGTGTACTCGGGCAGCCCCAGCATTTT
v_call: TRBV6-5; d_call: TRBD2; cdr3_length: 13; clone_size: NA; j_call: TRBJ2-3; cdr3_aa: CASSYVGGTTMYF; cdr3_nt: TGTGCCAGCAGTTACGTCGGTGGGACTACGATGTATTTT
v_call: TRBV19; d_call: TRBD2; cdr3_length: 15; clone_size: NA; j_call: TRBJ2-7; cdr3_aa: CASTRGRGPSYEQYF; cdr3_nt: TGTGCCAGTACCCGAGGGAGGGGACCCTCCTACGAGCAGTACTTC
v_call: TRBV6-1; d_call: NA; cdr3_length: 17; clone_size: once; j_call: TRBJ2-1; cdr3_aa: CASSVSLARSSYNEQFF; cdr3_nt: TGTGCCAGCAGTGTCAGCTTAGCCCGGAGCTCCTACAATGAGCAGTTCTTC
v_call: TRBV6-2/TRBV6-3; d_call: NA; cdr3_length: 15; clone_size: NA; j_call: TRBJ2-1; cdr3_aa: CASSHWGRSVPEQFF; cdr3_nt: TGTGCCAGCAGCCACTGGGGGCGCTCGGTTCCTGAGCAGTTCTTC
v_call: TRBV7-9; d_call: TRBD1; cdr3_length: 14; clone_size: NA; j_call: TRBJ2-7; cdr3_aa: CASSPPGGFYEQYF; cdr3_nt: TGTGCCAGCAGCCCGCCAGGGGGCTTCTACGAGCAGTACTTC
v_call: TRBV5-6; d_call: NA; cdr3_length: 13; clone_size: NA; j_call: TRBJ1-2; cdr3_aa: CASRVGSLNGYTF; cdr3_nt: TGTGCCAGCCGCGTCGGGAGCCTCAATGGCTACACCTTC
v_call: TRBV30; d_call: NA; cdr3_length: 13; clone_size: NA; j_call: TRBJ1-5; cdr3_aa: CAWGGGHNQPQHF; cdr3_nt: TGTGCCTGGGGAGGAGGTCATAATCAGCCCCAGCATTTT
v_call: TRBV7-8; d_call: NA; cdr3_length: 12; clone_size: NA; j_call: TRBJ2-7; cdr3_aa: CASSSRSYEQYF; cdr3_nt: TGTGCCAGCAGCTCTCGTTCCTACGAGCAGTACTTC
v_call: TRBV6-5; d_call: TRBD2; cdr3_length: 13; clone_size: NA; j_call: TRBJ2-1; cdr3_aa: CASLSGGGDEQFF; cdr3_nt: TGTGCCAGTCTGAGCGGGGGCGGGGATGAGCAGTTCTTC
v_call: TRBV19; d_call: NA; cdr3_length: 13; clone_size: NA; j_call: TRBJ2-3; cdr3_aa: CASSIYGGDTQYF; cdr3_nt: TGTGCCAGTAGTATATATGGGGGGGATACGCAGTATTTT
v_call: TRBV27; d_call: NA; cdr3_length: 13; clone_size: NA; j_call: TRBJ1-1; cdr3_aa: CASSEILNTEAFF; cdr3_nt: TGTGCCAGTAGCGAGATTCTGAACACTGAAGCTTTCTTT
v_call: TRBV28; d_call: NA; cdr3_length: 16; clone_size: NA; j_call: TRBJ1-2; cdr3_aa: CASSLGGAPLVFGYTF; cdr3_nt: TGTGCCAGCAGTTTAGGGGGGGCCCCTTTAGTGTTTGGCTACACCTTC
v_call: TRBV9; d_call: TRBD2; cdr3_length: 16; clone_size: NA; j_call: TRBJ2-3; cdr3_aa: CASSKHSGGAGDTQYF; cdr3_nt: TGTGCCAGCAGCAAACATAGCGGGGGGGCCGGAGATACGCAGTATTTT
v_call: TRBV14; d_call: NA; cdr3_length: 15; clone_size: NA; j_call: TRBJ2-3; cdr3_aa: CASSQDQTSTDTQYF; cdr3_nt: TGTGCCAGCAGCCAAGATCAAACAAGCACAGATACGCAGTATTTT
v_call: TRBV3-1/TRBV3-2; d_call: NA; cdr3_length: 13; clone_size: NA; j_call: TRBJ1-1; cdr3_aa: CASSQSASTEAFF; cdr3_nt: TGTGCCAGCAGCCAATCGGCTAGTACTGAAGCTTTCTTT
v_call: TRBV30; d_call: NA; cdr3_length: 11; clone_size: NA; j_call: TRBJ1-2; cdr3_aa: CAWSPLAGYTF; cdr3_nt: TGTGCCTGGAGTCCGTTAGCTGGCTACACCTTC
v_call: TRBV19; d_call: TRBD1; cdr3_length: 16; clone_size: NA; j_call: TRBJ1-2; cdr3_aa: CASSPVGQGSFYGYTF; cdr3_nt: TGTGCCAGTAGTCCTGTGGGACAGGGGAGTTTCTATGGCTACACCTTC
v_call: TRBV9; d_call: NA; cdr3_length: 14; clone_size: NA; j_call: TRBJ1-5; cdr3_aa: CASSLWGVGQPQHF; cdr3_nt: TGTGCCAGCAGCCTCTGGGGCGTTGGTCAGCCCCAGCATTTT
v_call: TRBV5-6; d_call: TRBD2; cdr3_length: 16; clone_size: NA; j_call: TRBJ2-1; cdr3_aa: CASSLPTSGDYNEQFF; cdr3_nt: TGTGCCAGCAGCCTCCCAACTAGCGGGGACTACAATGAGCAGTTCTTC
v_call: TRBV7-2; d_call: TRBD2; cdr3_length: 16; clone_size: NA; j_call: TRBJ2-4; cdr3_aa: CASSQRPSGGANIQYF; cdr3_nt: TGTGCCAGCAGCCAACGCCCTAGCGGGGGGGCCAACATTCAGTACTTC